This T cell receptor beta chain was recovered during a study of tumor-infiltrating lymphocytes in localized non-small cell lung cancer. At the level of the study: Each patient gave resected tumor and non-adjacent uninvolved lung tissue. General study findings and limits: Different pieces of the same tissue went to different assays, confounding technical variation with intratumor heterogeneity.

The CDR3 runs to 19 residues. V shed 2 bases and J shed 4 bases, with 24 bases lying between them. CDR1 is WNHNN, CDR2 SYGVQD, per germline (reference sequence). About this clone: Its cognate antigen is unknown.

Repertoires were generated with immunoSEQ multiplex PCR, while TCRdb's copy carries only in-frame clones and drops some. The sample yields roughly 24,000 clones, roughly 69% seen once. The sequence came from a human donor with non-small cell lung cancer. Sequencing was done on a sample of lung tumor tissue. The V call is TRBV10-1, the J call TRBJ1-5; possibly TRBD1 for D (5 bases). The CDR3 DNA reads as TGCGCCAGCAGTGAGGGCCGTTTTTTCAGGGTAGATTCGAATCAGCCCCAGCATTTT. Its protein product is CASSEGRFFRVDSNQPQHF.